This passage covers 5 T cell receptor beta chains from one sample sequenced in a study of human T cells and chemical hapten exposure. Described time point: pre-sensitization, week 0. Treatment in this sample: therapeutic diphenylcyclopropenone sensitization with weekly scalp DPC. Each CDR3 protein is one row after TCRdb ran MiXCR on the RACE reads. The sample carries more than 150,000 distinct CDR3 sequences, 25% to 30% recorded once. Here the sequenced sample was whole blood, taken in connection with sensitization to the hapten diphenylcyclopropenone (DPC). The receptors were sampled from a woman in her 30s with alopecia areata. Some clones in this sample may be carry-over from other donors' samples.

J is TRBJ2-5 and V is TRBV7-2; weak D call: TRBD2 (6 bases). V gave up 2 bases and J gave up 2 bases, with 15 bases separating them. Per the germline V gene, CDR1 is SGHTA and CDR2 is FQGNSA. The CDR3 runs 16 residues. The CDR3 DNA is TGTGCCAGCAGCTTAATTCCTAGCGTAACACAAGAGACCCAGTACTTC. Protein: CASSLIPSVTQETQYF.

In its sample, this clonotype was seen many times. The V gene is TRBV7-8, the J gene TRBJ2-5; TRBD2 matches at 12 bases. The germline V gene encodes CDR1 SGHVS and CDR2 FQNEAQ. CDR3 length equals 16 residues. V shed 4 bases, J shed 5 bases, and the junction held 8 bases outside the gene matches. The CDR3 here is CASSSASGGAGETQYF. The CDR3 coding sequence is TGTGCCAGCAGCTCCGCTAGCGGGGGGGCCGGGGAGACCCAGTACTTC.

V and J are TRBV10-3 and TRBJ2-1; 7 bases are a match to TRBD1. The V gene end was trimmed by 0 bases and the J gene end by 10 bases; junction bases not matched to a gene: 0. The CDR3 has 12 amino acids. Germline V gives CDR1 ENHRY, CDR2 SYGVKD. The CDR3 is CAISESTGEQFF. The DNA for the CDR3 is TGTGCCATCAGTGAGTCGACAGGGGAGCAGTTCTTC.

The chain combines TRBV7-2 with TRBJ2-3; D call uncertain. V shed 0 bases and J shed 5 bases, with 18 bases lying between them. The CDR3 consists of 17 residues. CDR1 and CDR2 (germline): SGHTA, FQGNSA. In DNA, the CDR3 is TGTGCCAGCAGCTTAGCCCCACCGTCCGGGCTTGGAGATACGCAGTATTTT. Its protein is CASSLAPPSGLGDTQYF.

The J gene is TRBJ2-1, the V gene TRBV7-6; 8 bases are shared with TRBD2. The CDR3 spans 15 residues. Trimming cost V 5 bases and J 8 bases; bases outside gene matches: 11. CDR1 and CDR2 (germline): SGHVS, FNYEAQ. CDR3: CASSISGRDLDEQFF. DNA for the CDR3: TGTGCCAGCAGCATCAGCGGGAGAGATTTAGATGAGCAGTTCTTC.